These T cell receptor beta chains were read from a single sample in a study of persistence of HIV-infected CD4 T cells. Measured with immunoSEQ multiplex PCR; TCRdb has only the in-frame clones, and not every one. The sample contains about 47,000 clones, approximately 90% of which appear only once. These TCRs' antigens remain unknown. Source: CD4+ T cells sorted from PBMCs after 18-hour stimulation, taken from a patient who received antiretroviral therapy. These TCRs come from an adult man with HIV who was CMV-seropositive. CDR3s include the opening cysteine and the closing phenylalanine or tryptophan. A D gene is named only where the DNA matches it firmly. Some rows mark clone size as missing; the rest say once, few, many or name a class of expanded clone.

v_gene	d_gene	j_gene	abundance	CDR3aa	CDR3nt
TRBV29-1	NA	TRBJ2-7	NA	CSVEFQGLSGEQYF	TGCAGCGTTGAGTTTCAGGGGCTGTCCGGCGAGCAGTACTTC
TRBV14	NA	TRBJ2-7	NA	CASSLLRDLSGEQYF	TGTGCCAGCAGCCTACTCAGGGATCTGTCCGGCGAGCAGTACTTC
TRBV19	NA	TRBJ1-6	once	CASSIGGYSYNSPLHF	TGTGCCAGTAGTATTGGGGGATACTCCTATAATTCACCCCTCCACTTT
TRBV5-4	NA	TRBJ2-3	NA	CASSLGLAGDTQYF	TGTGCCAGCAGCTTGGGCCTAGCCGGCGATACGCAGTATTTT
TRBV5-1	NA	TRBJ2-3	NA	CASSPGAGGADTQYF	TGCGCCAGCAGCCCCGGGGCAGGGGGGGCAGATACGCAGTATTTT
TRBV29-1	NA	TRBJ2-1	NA	CSVNGQGKGNEQFF	TGCAGCGTTAATGGTCAGGGAAAGGGGAATGAGCAGTTCTTC
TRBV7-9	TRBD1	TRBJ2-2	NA	CASRLEQGAAGELFF	TGTGCCAGCAGGTTAGAACAGGGGGCGGCCGGGGAGCTGTTTTTT
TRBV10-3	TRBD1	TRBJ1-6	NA	CAISESTGPYNSPLHF	TGTGCCATCAGTGAGTCGACAGGGCCCTATAATTCACCCCTCCACTTT
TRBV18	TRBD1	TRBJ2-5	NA	CASSPTLGQRETQYF	TGTGCCAGCTCACCCACTCTGGGACAGAGAGAGACCCAGTACTTC
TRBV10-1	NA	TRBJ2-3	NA	CASSDPGSTQYF	TGCGCCAGCAGTGATCCAGGGAGTACGCAGTATTTT
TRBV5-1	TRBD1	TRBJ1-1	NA	CASSYDPGQFTEAFF	TGCGCCAGCAGCTATGATCCGGGACAGTTCACTGAAGCTTTCTTT
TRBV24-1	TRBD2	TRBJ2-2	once	CATRFSSPSGPFTGELFF	TGTGCCACCAGGTTTTCCTCACCTAGCGGGCCTTTCACCGGGGAGCTGTTTTTT
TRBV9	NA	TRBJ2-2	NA	CASTWAANTGELFF	TGTGCCAGCACTTGGGCAGCGAACACCGGGGAGCTGTTTTTT
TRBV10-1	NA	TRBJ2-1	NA	CASTPGRAHGEQFF	TGCGCCAGCACCCCCGGCAGGGCCCATGGTGAGCAGTTCTTC
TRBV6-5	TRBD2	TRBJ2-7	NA	CASRTESGGAYEQYF	TGTGCCAGCAGGACTGAGAGCGGGGGGGCCTACGAGCAGTACTTC
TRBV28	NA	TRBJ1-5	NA	CATNRAGQYSNQPQHF	TGTGCCACCAACCGGGCAGGGCAATATAGCAATCAGCCCCAGCATTTT
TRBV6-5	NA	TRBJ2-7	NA	CASSYGWRGYEQYF	TGTGCCAGCAGTTATGGTTGGAGAGGGTACGAGCAGTACTTC
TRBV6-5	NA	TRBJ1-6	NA	CASTDPRYGNSPLHF	TGTGCCAGCACAGATCCGAGGTACGGGAATTCACCCCTCCACTTT
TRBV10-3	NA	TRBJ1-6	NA	CAISEQNNSPLHF	TGTGCCATCAGTGAACAGAATAATTCACCCCTCCACTTT
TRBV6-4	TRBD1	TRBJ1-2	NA	CASSAGGPDYGYTF	TGTGCCAGCAGCGCAGGGGGCCCTGACTATGGCTACACCTTC
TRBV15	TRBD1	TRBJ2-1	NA	CATSRDRGRIYNEQFF	TGTGCCACCAGCCGGGACAGGGGGCGCATCTACAATGAGCAGTTCTTC
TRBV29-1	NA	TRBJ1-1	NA	CSGMKGQNTEAFF	TGCAGCGGGATGAAGGGGCAGAACACTGAAGCTTTCTTT
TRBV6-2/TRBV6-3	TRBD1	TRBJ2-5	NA	CASSPGTGAGSQYF	TGTGCCAGCAGTCCCGGGACAGGGGCCGGGTCCCAGTACTTC
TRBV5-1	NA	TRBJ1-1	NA	CASSLGRWDPMNTEAFF	TGCGCCAGCAGCTTGGGGCGCTGGGACCCGATGAACACTGAAGCTTTCTTT
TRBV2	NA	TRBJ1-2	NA	CASSLSQAGGYTF	TGTGCCAGCAGTCTTTCACAGGCTGGTGGCTACACCTTC
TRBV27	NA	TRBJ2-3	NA	CASSSRQDPTDTQYF	TGTGCCAGCAGTTCTCGACAGGACCCCACAGATACGCAGTATTTT
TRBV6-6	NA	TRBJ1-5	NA	CASSLPVAGVNSNQPQHF	TGTGCCAGCAGTCTCCCCGTAGCGGGCGTCAATAGCAATCAGCCCCAGCATTTT
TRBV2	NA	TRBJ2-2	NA	CASCIRGNTGELFF	TGTGCCAGCTGTATCAGGGGAAACACCGGGGAGCTGTTTTTT
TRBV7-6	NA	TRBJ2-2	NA	CASSLQGPLNTGELFF	TGTGCCAGCAGCCTCCAGGGGCCCCTGAACACCGGGGAGCTGTTTTTT
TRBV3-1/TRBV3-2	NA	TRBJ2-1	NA	CASSPPEGGGGEQFF	TGTGCCAGCAGCCCTCCCGAAGGGGGTGGGGGTGAGCAGTTCTTC
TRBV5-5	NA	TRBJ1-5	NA	CASTQELGVNQPQHF	TGTGCCAGCACCCAAGAATTAGGGGTCAATCAGCCCCAGCATTTT
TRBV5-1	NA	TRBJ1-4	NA	CASSPSGGRGEKLFF	TGCGCCAGCAGCCCTTCGGGGGGTCGCGGTGAAAAACTGTTTTTT
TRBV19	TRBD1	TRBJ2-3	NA	CASSKGQGPDTQYF	TGTGCCAGTAGTAAGGGACAGGGTCCCGATACGCAGTATTTT
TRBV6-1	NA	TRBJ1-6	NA	CASSEDRLSSPLHF	TGTGCCAGCAGTGAAGACCGACTTTCATCACCCCTCCACTTT
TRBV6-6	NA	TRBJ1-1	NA	CASSTVGAGTNTEAFF	TGTGCCAGCAGTACCGTAGGGGCGGGTACGAACACTGAAGCTTTCTTT
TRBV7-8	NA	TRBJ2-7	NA	CATRDASYEQYF	TGTGCCACCCGGGACGCTTCCTACGAGCAGTACTTC
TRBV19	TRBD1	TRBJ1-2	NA	CASSPQTGPGYTF	TGTGCCAGTAGTCCCCAGACAGGGCCTGGCTACACCTTC
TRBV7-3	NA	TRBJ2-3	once	CASSLAGPGSDTQYF	TGTGCCAGCAGCTTAGCGGGGCCCGGTTCAGATACGCAGTATTTT
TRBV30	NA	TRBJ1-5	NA	CAWSPGGQNQPQHF	TGTGCCTGGAGTCCTGGGGGGCAAAATCAGCCCCAGCATTTT
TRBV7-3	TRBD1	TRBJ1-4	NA	CASSTSPITRTGGLWTNEKLFF	TGTGCCAGCAGCACTAGCCCCATAACTCGGACAGGGGGCTTATGGACTAATGAAAAACTGTTTTTT
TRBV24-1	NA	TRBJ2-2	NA	CATSAAGLDTGELFF	TGTGCCACCAGTGCGGCGGGTCTGGACACCGGGGAGCTGTTTTTT
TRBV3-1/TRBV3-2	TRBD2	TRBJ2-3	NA	CASSQGSGVADTQYF	TGTGCCAGCAGCCAAGGTAGCGGGGTCGCAGATACGCAGTATTTT
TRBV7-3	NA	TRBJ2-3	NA	CASSFQPADTQYF	TGTGCCAGCAGCTTTCAGCCGGCAGATACGCAGTATTTT